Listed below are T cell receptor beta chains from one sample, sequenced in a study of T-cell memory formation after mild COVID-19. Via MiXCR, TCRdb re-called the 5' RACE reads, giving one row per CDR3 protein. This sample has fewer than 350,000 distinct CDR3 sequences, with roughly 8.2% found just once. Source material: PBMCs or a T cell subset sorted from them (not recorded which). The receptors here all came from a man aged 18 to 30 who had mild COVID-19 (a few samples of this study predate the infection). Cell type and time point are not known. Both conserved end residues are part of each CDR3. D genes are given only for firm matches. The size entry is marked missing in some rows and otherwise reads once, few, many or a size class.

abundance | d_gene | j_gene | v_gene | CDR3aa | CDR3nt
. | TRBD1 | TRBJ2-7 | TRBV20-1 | CSARDLGQGLYEQYF | TGCAGTGCTAGAGATCTGGGACAGGGGCTCTACGAGCAGTACTTC
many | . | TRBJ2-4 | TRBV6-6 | CASSSALGRAAPLAKNIQYF | TGTGCCAGCAGTTCCGCCTTAGGACGGGCAGCTCCGTTAGCCAAAAACATTCAGTACTTC
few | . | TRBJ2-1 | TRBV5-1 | CASRDLTSSYNEQFF | TGCGCCAGCAGGGATCTTACGAGCTCCTACAATGAGCAGTTCTTC
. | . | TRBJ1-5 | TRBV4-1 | CASSQVGPGKGSNQPQHF | TGCGCCAGCAGCCAAGTCGGCCCGGGTAAGGGAAGCAATCAGCCCCAGCATTTT
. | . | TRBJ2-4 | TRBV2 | CASRATVLAKNIQYF | TGTGCCAGCAGAGCGACAGTTTTAGCCAAAAACATTCAGTACTTC
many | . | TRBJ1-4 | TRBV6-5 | CASSSTSTNEKLFF | TGTGCCAGCAGTTCAACGTCAACTAATGAAAAACTGTTTTTT
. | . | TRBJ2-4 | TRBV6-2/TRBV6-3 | CASSSLPQTGIAKNIQYF | TGTGCCAGCAGTTCCCTCCCACAGACAGGAATAGCCAAAAACATTCAGTACTTC
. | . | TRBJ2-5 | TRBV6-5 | CASSLEGDLETQYF | TGTGCCAGCAGTTTGGAGGGGGACCTGGAGACCCAGTACTTC
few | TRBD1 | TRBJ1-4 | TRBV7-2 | CASSLGRQGGEKLFF | TGTGCCAGCAGCTTAGGACGACAGGGTGGTGAAAAACTGTTTTTT
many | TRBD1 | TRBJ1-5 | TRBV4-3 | CASSLSWGPDRGNQPQHF | TGCGCCAGCAGCCTGAGTTGGGGCCCGGACAGGGGCAATCAGCCCCAGCATTTT